This T cell receptor beta chain was captured by sequencing in a study of regulatory T cells in long-lasting Graves disease (dated by TCRdb to the early 2020s). Regarding the research as a whole: Antithyroid drugs had been taken for less than 3 months by newly diagnosed Graves' disease patients. Persistent Graves' disease patients were compared with newly diagnosed Graves' disease patients by peripheral blood TCR sequencing and RNA sequencing. The study was conducted in China and was registered as a clinical trial. A total of roughly 35 samples underwent TCR sequencing: around 13 from persistent and roughly 20 from newly diagnosed Graves' disease patients.

The junction shows trimming of 5 bases on V and 4 bases on J, plus 14 bases between the germline ends. The CDR3, from cysteine to phenylalanine, totals 14 residues. Just CDR3 DNA is preserved here, 42 bases in frame from base 1. CDR1 MNHEY and CDR2 SVGEGT are derived from the germline V gene. Libraries were built with multiplex PCR. TCRdb names Illumina HiSeq 4000 as the instrument used. TCR beta libraries were built with iRepertoire HTBI primers and Arm-PCR amplification of CDR3 regions. PCR products were gel purified before sequencing. The paper's processing steps were these. Gene usage analysis of CDR3 amino acid clonotypes relied on the approximately 68 TRBV and 15 or so TRBJ segments identified across samples. COPE and FqMerger were used to merge filtered high-quality paired reads into contigs. Contigs were aligned with BLAST to IMGT TRBV, TRBD and TRBJ reference genes, and CDR3 was defined per IMGT. Clonotypes above 0.1% frequency were classified as highly expanded clones. Shannon entropy served as the measure of repertoire diversity, while the Gini coefficient captured V-J evenness. A clonotype found in more than one individual was treated as public. Starting from the raw public reads, TCRdb applied fastp trimming at Q25, assembled clones with MiXCR and retained in-frame beta chains. Here each entry gathers all rows of one CDR3 protein and keeps the most common genes and DNA. The V and J calls here are based on TCRdb, not the publication. Counted in this sample were approximately 460,000 distinct CDR3 sequences; over 15% of them appeared once. The ten top clones hold about 10% of the sample.

Sample time point, as interpreted from the label and publication: newly diagnosed GD, antithyroid drugs for less than 3 months. For both TCR sequencing and RNA sequencing, RNA was extracted from PBMCs using TRIzol. The diagnosis of Graves' disease followed American Thyroid Association guidelines. The patients came from an endocrinology department in Xi'an, China. Each patient gave 7 to 9.5 milliliters of peripheral blood, collected in an EDTA anticoagulant tube. Ficoll Paque Plus density gradient separation was used to isolate PBMCs, and no further T cell sorting was done. An Agilent 2100 Bioanalyzer and agarose gel were used to assess RNA quality, and a NanoDrop 2000 was used to measure RNA concentration. As regards this clonotype: The antigen it recognizes is unknown. No clone much larger than this one lies a single base away; base qualities are absent.

The investigation overall reported the following: Preferential use of TRBV28, TRBJ1-2 and TRBJ2-5 was observed in persistent disease, whereas TRBV20-1 and TRBJ2-1 were favored in newly diagnosed disease. Patients with persistent disease shared more public clonotypes (approximately 2,500) than newly diagnosed patients did (roughly 970). The authors noted that the small sample size was a limitation that may lower accuracy. Compared with newly diagnosed patients, patients with persistent Graves' disease had lower TCR Shannon entropy and fewer highly expanded clones, which suggests clonal expansion. Only peripheral blood was studied, because thyroid tissue, the primary lesion, was inaccessible. Only the TCR beta chain was sequenced and analyzed.

The same data also contributed to another study, on T cells in Graves' hyperthyroidism and ophthalmopathy. Per the second study: Graves' hyperthyroidism was defined as stable when no progression to ophthalmopathy occurred over 18 months of follow-up. Hyperthyroidism patients were newly diagnosed, had a disease duration of under 2 months, and were aged 18 to 65 years. Exclusion was applied to patients with uncontrolled infections, other autoimmune diseases, pregnancy or lactation. Clinical symptoms, serum thyroxine and TRAb, thyroid ultrasound, and orbital computed tomography formed the basis for the diagnoses. The TCR CDR3 was subjected to a first round of RT-PCR using the HTBI primer set and the Qiagen OneStep RT-PCR kit. Most expanded thyroid clonotypes (frequency above 0.001) were also found in blood, which suggests that blood repertoires may mirror thyroid immune responses. A 13 V-J signature model separated ophthalmopathy from stable hyperthyroidism, with roughly 88% sensitivity and 81.08% specificity in cross-validation and 80%/75% in testing. In validation, the model predicted progression to ophthalmopathy with 55% to 71% sensitivity and roughly 72% specificity, a median of about 6.7 months before onset. A discovery cohort of about a hundred patients, about 40 with Graves' ophthalmopathy and fewer than 65 with stable Graves' hyperthyroidism, was used to find distinguishing TCR V-J signatures. Prospective prediction of ophthalmopathy was tested in an independent validation cohort consisting of 18 to 20 hyperthyroidism patients and 15 or so patients who later progressed to ophthalmopathy. The 90 or so discovery patients were randomly split 7:3 into training and test sets. Thyroid tissue and blood T-cell repertoires from several Graves' hyperthyroidism patients were also compared in the study. After sampling, hyperthyroidism patients received methimazole starting at 30 mg daily, and ophthalmopathy patients received high-dose intravenous methylprednisolone. Libraries were constructed in a second round of multiplex PCR, after which size selection and purification were carried out. Libraries were sequenced paired-end with 100 bp reads on an Illumina HiSeq2000. SOAPnuke was used to process the raw data, removing reads that contained adapters or uncalled bases, had a mean Phred below 15, or lacked an exact match to the constant primer or identifier. COPE v1.2.5 was used to merge the high-quality paired reads, and each unique nucleotide sequence was defined as a clonotype. MiTCR v1.1 was used to align clonotypes to the IMGT TRBV, TRBD and TRBJ reference segments. Only V-J combinations with frequency above 0.0001, covering roughly 99% of repertoires, were analysed. A TCS score was defined as the ratio between F50 (clonal expansion) and ExV (chaos), using BLOSUM62-based TCRdist between CDR3 peptides within each V-J. Welch's t-statistics and random forest reduced 514 V-J features to fewer than 15, which were used in a naive Bayes classifier (R e1071). No statistical method was used to fix the sample size in advance, and group allocation was not hidden from the investigators. TCR Vbeta CDR3 sequencing of approximately 140 peripheral blood samples (under 45 ophthalmopathy, over 70 hyperthyroidism and approximately 17 progressor patients) is reported in the paper.

The TCR was taken from a young woman with Graves disease. Donor details come from another sample of the same person, matched by shared clones. Sequencing was performed on peripheral blood mononuclear cells (PBMCs), taken at new diagnosis, from a patient treated with antithyroid drugs. Rearrangement joined TRBV6-2 or TRBV6-3 to TRBJ1-1; no D gene can be assigned with confidence. The sequence in DNA is TGTGCCAGCAGTACATCTTGGGGTAGCACTGAAGCTTTCTTT. The encoded protein is CASSTSWGSTEAFF.